The clone carrying this T cell receptor beta chain was detected only once. Its target is not known. It was patients with CD8+CD57+ cell expansion by flow cytometry who were chosen for sequencing. Prior therapy had not been administered to any patient at the time of blood sampling. The record originates from a study of CD8+CD57+ T cells in acquired aplastic anemia. Regarding the study as a whole: No significant difference in CD8+ Simpson's diversity was found between patients and controls.

CDR1 and CDR2 from the germline V gene are SEHNR and FQNEAQ (reference sequence). Unmatched junction bases numbered 2, after V lost 0 bases and J lost 0 bases. This CDR3 contains 15 residues. Genomic DNA, serving as template, underwent TCR beta VDJ and CDR3 profiling. TCRdb re-called the reads with MiXCR, one entry per CDR3 protein. The sample records 200,000 to 250,000 distinct CDR3 sequences, roughly 50% being singletons. The V call is TRBV7-9, the J call TRBJ2-7, with 7 bases that match TRBD2. The TCR was taken from a human donor with aplastic anemia. The sequencing sample was made of sorted CD4+, CD8+, or CD8+CD57+ T cells (not recorded which) from PBMCs. In DNA, the CDR3 is TGTGCCAGCAGCTTAGCGGGAGGGAGCTCCTACGAGCAGTACTTC. This translates into CASSLAGGSSYEQYF. Full variable domain (missing parts from reference TRBV7-9 and TRBJ2-7): DTGVSQNPRHKITKRGQNVTFRCDPISEHNRLYWYRQTLGQGPEFLTYFQNEAQLEKSRLLSDRFSAERPKGSFSTLEIQRTEQGDSAMYLCASSLAGGSSYEQYFGPGTRLTVT.